This TCR beta chain stems from a study of blood T cell repertoires in COVID-19. Study-wide background: The United States, Italy and Spain supplied acute and convalescent COVID-19 samples. PBMCs, B-cell-depleted T cells, or T cells provided the cDNA or gDNA that made up the material.

Cohorts were determined from participant-reported clinical history. Trimming took off 1 base at V and 5 bases at J, with 5 bases between the two ends. Germline V gene sequence: CDR1 DFQATT, CDR2 SNEGSKA (reference sequence). The CDR3 is made up of 11 amino acids. Original handling: Scientists estimated how many nucleated cells there were by amplifying reference gene primers. Here immunoSEQ multiplex PCR was the method, and the copy in TCRdb shows in-frame clones only, minus some. The V and J calls and the clone size are those of that table, but D and trimming were determined from the DNA. The table records fewer than 500,000 clones, 70% to 90% of them present only once.

V and J are TRBV20-1 and TRBJ2-5; D not resolved. Sequencing was performed on PBMCs or T cells enriched from blood (not recorded which). The source is a woman younger than 35 with acute COVID-19. The CDR3 sequence is CSARAVETQYF. The CDR3 bases are TGCAGTGCTAGAGCGGTCGAGACCCAGTACTTC.